There are a few counts of the clone carrying this T cell receptor beta chain. The data were produced by immunoSEQ multiplex PCR, yet TCRdb's version contains in-frame clones alone and is incomplete. The sample has roughly 320,000 clones; around nine tenths are singletons. Germline lookup yields CDR1 KGHSH and CDR2 LQKENI. V lost 2 bases, J lost 4 bases, and 5 bases stayed unmatched. The CDR3 length is 15 residues. The source of the sample is a study of Ad26.COV2.S vaccination and SARS-CoV-2 variants. Treatment: some 20 received Ad26.COV2.S at low or high dose, single or two shots; roughly five received placebo; per-sample allocation not given. The samples were gathered on day 63 after the first injection of vaccine or placebo.

The genes are TRBV18 and TRBJ1-5; TRBD1 aligns across 7 bases. The clonotype was recovered from a person between 18 and 60 years old who received the Ad26.COV2.S COVID-19 vaccine or a placebo. The input for sequencing was peripheral blood, taken in a trial of Ad26.COV2.S vaccine versus placebo. The CDR3, as DNA: TGTGCCAGCTCACCAGATCAGGGGGTGAATCAGCCCCAGCATTTT. This sequence encodes CASSPDQGVNQPQHF.